The entry below gives a single T cell receptor beta chain sequence along with its context. The antigen remains undetermined. After removal of 4 bases from V and 2 bases from J, the junction contained 7 bases not matched to a gene. The CDR3 runs 15 residues. Germline values: CDR1 SGHTA, CDR2 FQGNSA. This record belongs to a study of T cells in localized non-small cell lung cancer. Study-wide results and limits: Of the tissues analyzed, uninvolved adjacent lung showed maximal T cell clonality, greater than tumor.

Libraries were prepared by immunoSEQ multiplex PCR; TCRdb keeps only in-frame clonotypes and omits some of them. The sample has about 15,000 clones, approximately 89% seen once. This sequence joins TRBV7-2 and TRBJ2-5; 7 bases fit TRBD1. The receptor was derived from a woman aged 40-69 years with stage I lung adenocarcinoma. The input for sequencing was peripheral blood, taken before any cancer treatment. The CDR3 nucleotides are TGTGCCAGCAGCTCGCTGGGACAGCCACAAGAGACCCAGTACTTC. This encodes CASSSLGQPQETQYF.